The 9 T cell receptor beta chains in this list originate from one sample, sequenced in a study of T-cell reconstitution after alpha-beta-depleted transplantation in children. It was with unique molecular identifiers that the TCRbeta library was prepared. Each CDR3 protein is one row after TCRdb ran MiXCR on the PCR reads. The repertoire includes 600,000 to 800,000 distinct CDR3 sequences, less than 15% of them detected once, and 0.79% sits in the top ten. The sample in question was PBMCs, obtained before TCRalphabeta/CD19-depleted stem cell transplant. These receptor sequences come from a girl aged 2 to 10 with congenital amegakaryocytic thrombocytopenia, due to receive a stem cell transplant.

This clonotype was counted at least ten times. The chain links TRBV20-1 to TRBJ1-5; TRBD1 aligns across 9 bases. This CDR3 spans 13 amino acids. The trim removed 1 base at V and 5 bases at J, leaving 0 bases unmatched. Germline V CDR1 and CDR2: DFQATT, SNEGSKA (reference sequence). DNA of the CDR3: TGCAGTGCTAGAGGGACAGGGGATCAGCCCCAGCATTTT. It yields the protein CSARGTGDQPQHF.

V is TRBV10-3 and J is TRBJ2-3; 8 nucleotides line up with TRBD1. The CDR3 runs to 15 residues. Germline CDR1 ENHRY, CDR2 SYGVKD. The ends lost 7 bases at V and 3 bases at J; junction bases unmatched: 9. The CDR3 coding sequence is TGTGCCATCACAGACAGGGGAGAGCCAACAGATACGCAGTATTTT. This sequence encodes CAITDRGEPTDTQYF.

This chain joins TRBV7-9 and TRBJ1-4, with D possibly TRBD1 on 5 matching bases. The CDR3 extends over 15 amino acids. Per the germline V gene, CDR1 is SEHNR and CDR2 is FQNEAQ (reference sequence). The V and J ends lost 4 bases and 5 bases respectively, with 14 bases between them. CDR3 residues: CASSSHRISNEKLFF. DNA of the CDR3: TGTGCCAGCAGCTCCCACAGGATTTCGAATGAAAAACTGTTTTTT.

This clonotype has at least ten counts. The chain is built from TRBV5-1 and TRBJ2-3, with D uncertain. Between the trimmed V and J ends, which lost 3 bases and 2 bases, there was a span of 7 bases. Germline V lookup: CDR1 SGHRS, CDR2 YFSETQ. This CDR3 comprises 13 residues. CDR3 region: CASSSLTTDTQYF. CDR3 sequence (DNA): TGCGCCAGCAGCTCTTTAACCACAGATACGCAGTATTTT. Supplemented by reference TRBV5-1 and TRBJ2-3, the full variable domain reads KAGVTQTPRYLIKTRGQQVTLSCSPISGHRSVSWYQQTPGQGLQFLFEYFSETQRNKGNFPGRFSGRQFSNSRSEMNVSTLELGDSALYLCASSSLTTDTQYFGPGTRLTVL.

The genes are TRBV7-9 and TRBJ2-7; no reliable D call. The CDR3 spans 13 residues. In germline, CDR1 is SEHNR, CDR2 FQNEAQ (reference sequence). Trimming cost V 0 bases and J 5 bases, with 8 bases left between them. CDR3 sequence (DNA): TGTGCCAGCAGCTTAGCTGGGAACGACGAGCAGTACTTC. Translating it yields CASSLAGNDEQYF.

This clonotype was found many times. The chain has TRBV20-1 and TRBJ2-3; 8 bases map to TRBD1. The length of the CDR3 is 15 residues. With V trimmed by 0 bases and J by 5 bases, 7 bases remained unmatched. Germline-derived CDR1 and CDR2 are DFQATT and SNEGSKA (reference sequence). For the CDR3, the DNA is TGCAGTGCTAGAGAACCTAGGACAGGGCTAGATACGCAGTATTTT. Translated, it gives CSAREPRTGLDTQYF.

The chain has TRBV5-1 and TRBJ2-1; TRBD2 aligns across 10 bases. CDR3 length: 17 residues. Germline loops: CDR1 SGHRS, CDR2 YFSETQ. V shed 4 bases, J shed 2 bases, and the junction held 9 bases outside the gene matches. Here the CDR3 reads CASSTAGTSETYNEQFF. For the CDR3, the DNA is TGCGCCAGCAGCACAGCCGGGACTAGCGAAACCTACAATGAGCAGTTCTTC.

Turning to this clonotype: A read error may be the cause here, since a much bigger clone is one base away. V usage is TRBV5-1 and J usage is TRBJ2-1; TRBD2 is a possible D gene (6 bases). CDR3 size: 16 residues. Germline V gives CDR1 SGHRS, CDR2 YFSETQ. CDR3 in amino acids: CASSLGTPVGYNEQSF. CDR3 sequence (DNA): TGCGCCAGCAGCCTTGGGACTCCCGTTGGCTACAATGAGCAGTCCTTC.

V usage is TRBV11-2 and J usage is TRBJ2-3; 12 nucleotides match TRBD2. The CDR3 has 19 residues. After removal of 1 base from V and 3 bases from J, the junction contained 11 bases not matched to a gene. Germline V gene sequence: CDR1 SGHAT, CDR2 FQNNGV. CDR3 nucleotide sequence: TGTGCCAGCAGCTTAGTTTGGACTAGCGGGAAAGGGGGTACAGATACGCAGTATTTT. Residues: CASSLVWTSGKGGTDTQYF. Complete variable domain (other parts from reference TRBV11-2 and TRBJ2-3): EAGVAQSPRYKIIEKRQSVAFWCNPISGHATLYWYQQILGQGPKLLIQFQNNGVVDDSQLPKDRFSAERLKGVDSTLKIQPAKLEDSAVYLCASSLVWTSGKGGTDTQYFGPGTRLTVL.